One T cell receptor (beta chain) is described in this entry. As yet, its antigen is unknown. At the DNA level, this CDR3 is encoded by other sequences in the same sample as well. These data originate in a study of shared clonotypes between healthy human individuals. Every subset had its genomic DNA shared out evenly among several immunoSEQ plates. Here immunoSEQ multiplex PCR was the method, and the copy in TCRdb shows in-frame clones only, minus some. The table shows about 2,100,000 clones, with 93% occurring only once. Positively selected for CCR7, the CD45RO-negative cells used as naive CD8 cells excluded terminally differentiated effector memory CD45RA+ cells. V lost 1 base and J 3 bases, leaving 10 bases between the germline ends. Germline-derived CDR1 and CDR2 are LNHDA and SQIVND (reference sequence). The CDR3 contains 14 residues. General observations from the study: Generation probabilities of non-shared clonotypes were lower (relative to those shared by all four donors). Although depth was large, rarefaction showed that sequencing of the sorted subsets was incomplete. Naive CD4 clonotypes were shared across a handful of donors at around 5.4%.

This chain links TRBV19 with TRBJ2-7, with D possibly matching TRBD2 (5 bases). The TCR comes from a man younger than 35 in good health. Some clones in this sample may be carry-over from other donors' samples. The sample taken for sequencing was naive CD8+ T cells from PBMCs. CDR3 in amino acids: CASSIGRGGYEQYF. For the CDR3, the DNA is TGTGCCAGTAGTATAGGGAGAGGAGGCTACGAGCAGTACTTC.